Listed below are T cell receptor beta chains from one sample, sequenced in a study of shared clonotypes between healthy human individuals. TCRdb's copy holds only in-frame clones and misses some; the assay was immunoSEQ multiplex PCR. The sample carries 2,500,000 or so clones, over 85% recorded once. Material for sequencing was naive CD4+ T cells from PBMCs. These TCRs come from a man aged 18 to 35 in good health. Some clones in this sample may be carry-over from other donors' samples. Each CDR3 is given with its conserved first and last residue. D genes are given only for firm matches. Expanded clones get a size class; other rows say once, few or many, or leave the size out.

J gene | CDR3 length | clone size | D gene | V gene | CDR3 protein | CDR3 DNA
TRBJ2-5 | 13 | - | TRBD1 | TRBV30 | CAWRQGSTETQYF | TGTGCCTGGCGACAGGGGAGCACCGAGACCCAGTACTTC
TRBJ2-2 | 17 | - | - | TRBV4-1 | CASSKRGSATNTGELFF | TGCGCCAGCAGTAAACGAGGCTCAGCGACGAACACCGGGGAGCTGTTTTTT
TRBJ1-2 | 14 | - | - | TRBV30 | CAWSVQTPKDGYTF | TGTGCCTGGAGTGTACAGACCCCTAAGGATGGCTACACCTTC
TRBJ2-7 | 15 | - | TRBD1 | TRBV5-1 | CASSLTGTGVVEQYF | TGCGCCAGCAGCTTAACCGGGACAGGGGTTGTCGAGCAGTACTTC
TRBJ2-1 | 14 | - | TRBD2 | TRBV7-2 | CASSRTSGGGEQFF | TGTGCCAGCAGCCGGACTAGCGGTGGTGGTGAGCAGTTCTTC
TRBJ2-3 | 14 | - | - | TRBV12-5 | CASGTQETTDTQYF | TGTGCTAGTGGAACACAGGAGACCACAGATACGCAGTATTTT
TRBJ2-5 | 13 | once | - | TRBV2 | CASSLLDQETQYF | TGTGCCAGCAGTCTGCTGGACCAAGAGACCCAGTACTTC
TRBJ1-1 | 12 | - | - | TRBV7-2 | CASSLDTSEAFF | TGTGCCAGCAGCTTAGATACCTCTGAAGCTTTCTTT
TRBJ1-5 | 16 | - | - | TRBV4-2 | CASSQAGSLSNQPQHF | TGTGCCAGCAGCCAAGCCGGGTCGCTCAGCAATCAGCCCCAGCATTTT
TRBJ2-1 | 15 | - | - | TRBV7-9 | CASTPRRAFYNEQFF | TGTGCCAGCACCCCCCGGAGGGCCTTCTACAATGAGCAGTTCTTC
TRBJ2-7 | 14 | once | - | TRBV6-1 | CASHRIPGPYEQYF | TGTGCCAGTCACAGAATCCCAGGGCCCTACGAGCAGTACTTC
TRBJ1-5 | 14 | - | - | TRBV2 | CASRDRTSNQPQHF | TGTGCCAGCAGGGACAGAACCTCCAATCAGCCCCAGCATTTT
TRBJ2-7 | 15 | - | - | TRBV4-2 | CASSSRESLSYEQYF | TGTGCCAGCAGCAGCCGGGAGTCCCTCTCCTACGAGCAGTACTTC
TRBJ2-7 | 14 | - | - | TRBV5-1 | CASTPGAGSYEQYF | TGCGCCAGCACCCCCGGGGCAGGCTCCTACGAGCAGTACTTC
TRBJ2-5 | 16 | - | - | TRBV4-1 | CASSQDARRGQETQYF | TGCGCCAGCAGCCAAGACGCCAGGCGGGGACAAGAGACCCAGTACTTC
TRBJ2-7 | 15 | - | - | TRBV7-8 | CASSSSGTFFYEQYF | TGTGCCAGCAGCTCGTCGGGGACATTTTTCTACGAGCAGTACTTC